These T cell receptor beta chains were read from a single sample in a study of blood T cell repertoires in COVID-19. Method: immunoSEQ multiplex PCR; TCRdb's copy keeps in-frame clones and lacks some. This sample yields 100,000 or so clones, of which 75% to 90% are seen a single time; less than 9% belongs to the top ten. What was sequenced was peripheral blood. These receptors all stem from a man aged 55 to 70 with acute or convalescent COVID-19. Each CDR3 is given with its conserved first and last residue. The order of the fields is V gene, J gene, D gene, clone size, CDR3 protein, CDR3 DNA. A D gene is named only where the DNA matches it firmly. Size is omitted from some rows. Given values are once, few, many or a class for expanded clones.

TRBV5-1	TRBJ1-5	TRBD1	NA	CASSWGTGFGNQPQHF	TGCGCCAGCAGCTGGGGGACAGGGTTTGGTAATCAGCCCCAGCATTTT
TRBV19	TRBJ2-1	NA	NA	CASSVRIRQATYNEQFF	TGTGCCAGTAGTGTTCGAATCCGACAGGCAACCTACAATGAGCAGTTCTTC
TRBV11-2	TRBJ1-1	NA	NA	CASSLWRGPTEAFF	TGTGCCAGCAGCTTATGGAGGGGCCCCACTGAAGCTTTCTTT
TRBV13	TRBJ2-3	NA	NA	CASSPGQGGTDTQYF	TGTGCCAGCAGCCCAGGGCAGGGCGGCACAGATACGCAGTATTTT
TRBV13	TRBJ1-6	NA	NA	CASSSGLSPLHF	TGTGCCAGCAGCTCCGGACTGTCACCCCTCCACTTT
TRBV7-9	TRBJ1-2	TRBD1	NA	CASSLDRGPYGYTF	TGTGCCAGCAGCCTCGACAGGGGGCCCTATGGCTACACCTTC
TRBV6-5	TRBJ2-3	NA	NA	CASSYKLDTTDTQYF	TGTGCCAGCAGTTACAAACTAGATACCACAGATACGCAGTATTTT
TRBV9	TRBJ1-2	TRBD1	medium-sized	CASSPGQASNYGYTF	TGTGCCAGCAGCCCTGGACAGGCGTCAAACTATGGCTACACCTTC
TRBV27	TRBJ2-7	NA	NA	CASSPIRGSVHEQYF	TGTGCCAGCAGTCCTATTAGGGGGAGTGTCCACGAGCAGTACTTC
TRBV14	TRBJ2-7	TRBD2	NA	CASSQALLAGGGEQYF	TGTGCCAGCAGCCAAGCCTTGCTAGCGGGAGGGGGCGAGCAGTACTTC
TRBV9	TRBJ2-1	TRBD2	once	CASSVVSSGNYNEQFF	TGTGCCAGCAGCGTAGTCTCTAGCGGGAACTACAATGAGCAGTTCTTC
TRBV19	TRBJ2-3	TRBD2	once	CASSILTSGRAADTQYF	TGTGCCAGTAGCATCCTGACTAGCGGGAGGGCCGCAGATACGCAGTATTTT
TRBV5-1	TRBJ1-2	TRBD1	NA	CASSLEALGFLGTGRATYGYTF	TGCGCCAGCAGCTTGGAAGCCCTTGGCTTCCTAGGGACAGGCCGGGCAACTTATGGCTACACCTTC
TRBV5-1	TRBJ1-6	TRBD1	NA	CASSLSGDRGSPLHF	TGCGCCAGCAGTTTATCTGGGGACAGGGGTTCACCCCTCCACTTT
TRBV12-5	TRBJ1-1	NA	NA	CASGLVPGNTEAFF	TGTGCTAGTGGTTTGGTCCCAGGGAACACTGAAGCTTTCTTT
TRBV27	TRBJ2-7	NA	NA	CASSPGAESYEQYF	TGTGCCAGCAGCCCGGGAGCAGAATCCTACGAGCAGTACTTC
TRBV28	TRBJ1-3	NA	NA	CASSQASAGNTIYF	TGTGCCAGCAGCCAGGCGTCCGCGGGAAACACCATATATTTT
TRBV7-2	TRBJ1-3	TRBD1	NA	CASSLNTGGFGNTIYF	TGTGCCAGCAGCCTAAACACAGGGGGCTTTGGAAACACCATATATTTT
TRBV7-2	TRBJ1-5	NA	NA	CASSIRLSNQPQHF	TGTGCCAGCAGCATCAGACTTAGCAATCAGCCCCAGCATTTT
TRBV14	TRBJ2-2	TRBD1	NA	CASSQTRTGTGELFF	TGTGCCAGCAGCCAGACCCGGACAGGCACCGGGGAGCTGTTTTTT
TRBV7-9	TRBJ1-4	TRBD1	NA	CASSPYDRGRGKLFF	TGTGCCAGCAGCCCGTATGACAGGGGGCGCGGAAAACTGTTTTTT
TRBV7-9	TRBJ2-2	TRBD1	few	CASSQTGGANTGELFF	TGTGCCAGCAGTCAGACAGGGGGCGCGAACACCGGGGAGCTGTTTTTT
TRBV6-5	TRBJ2-7	TRBD1	NA	CASSWTGSNEQYF	TGTGCCAGCAGTTGGACAGGGTCCAACGAGCAGTACTTC
TRBV11-2	TRBJ2-7	NA	few	CASKLTPWRVHEQYF	TGTGCCAGCAAGCTTACCCCTTGGCGGGTCCACGAGCAGTACTTC
TRBV29-1	TRBJ1-2	NA	few	CSVQQGAYGYTF	TGCAGCGTCCAACAGGGCGCCTATGGCTACACCTTC
TRBV9	TRBJ2-7	NA	NA	CASSPDKSYEQYF	TGTGCCAGCAGCCCAGACAAGTCCTACGAGCAGTACTTC
TRBV5-4	TRBJ2-1	TRBD1	NA	CATLQTGVYNEQFF	TGTGCCACCCTGCAGACAGGGGTCTACAATGAGCAGTTCTTC
TRBV2	TRBJ2-6	NA	NA	CASTNGHSGANVLTF	TGTGCCAGCACCAACGGGCACTCTGGGGCCAACGTTCTGACTTTC
TRBV27	TRBJ1-1	NA	NA	CASSFLEGAEAFF	TGTGCCAGCAGTTTTCTGGAAGGGGCTGAAGCTTTCTTT
TRBV6-5	TRBJ2-5	TRBD2	NA	CASSYGGGKETQYF	TGTGCCAGCAGTTACGGGGGGGGGAAAGAGACCCAGTACTTC
TRBV7-9	TRBJ2-1	TRBD2	NA	CASSNPRRASGRFGEQFF	TGTGCCAGCAGCAACCCCCGGAGGGCTAGCGGGAGGTTCGGTGAGCAGTTCTTC
TRBV9	TRBJ1-6	NA	NA	CASSGVPNSPLHF	TGTGCCAGCAGCGGAGTTCCTAATTCACCCCTCCACTTT
TRBV9	TRBJ2-7	NA	NA	CASSVRTGELTYEQYF	TGTGCCAGCAGCGTAAGGACGGGGGAGTTGACCTACGAGCAGTACTTC
TRBV9	TRBJ2-7	TRBD2	NA	CASSAATSGYEQYF	TGTGCCAGCAGCGCCGCTACTAGCGGTTACGAGCAGTACTTC
TRBV28	TRBJ2-5	TRBD2	NA	CASSPSGPGVETQYF	TGTGCCAGCAGTCCTAGCGGCCCCGGAGTGGAGACCCAGTACTTC
TRBV10-3	TRBJ1-2	NA	NA	CAISESLGAYGYTF	TGTGCCATCAGTGAATCACTAGGAGCCTATGGCTACACCTTC
TRBV5-6	TRBJ2-5	NA	NA	CASSRDRGTQYF	TGTGCCAGCAGCCGCGACCGGGGGACCCAGTACTTC
TRBV19	TRBJ2-1	TRBD2	NA	CASKRREGNEQFF	TGTGCCAGTAAAAGGCGGGAGGGAAATGAGCAGTTCTTC
TRBV29-1	TRBJ2-7	NA	once	CSVAFEGDGEQYF	TGCAGCGTTGCCTTCGAGGGAGACGGAGAGCAGTACTTC
TRBV5-1	TRBJ2-1	TRBD1	once	CASSAGQGAGNEQFF	TGCGCCAGCAGCGCAGGACAGGGGGCCGGCAATGAGCAGTTCTTC
TRBV6-7	TRBJ2-3	TRBD2	NA	CASSKLIGTSGADTQYF	TGTGCCAGCAGTAAACTAATCGGGACTAGCGGGGCAGATACGCAGTATTTT
TRBV10-2	TRBJ2-7	NA	NA	CASSPTQPTSSYEQYF	TGCGCCAGCAGTCCTACCCAGCCGACTAGCTCCTACGAGCAGTACTTC
TRBV29-1	TRBJ1-3	NA	NA	CSVDQGGGNTIYF	TGCAGCGTTGACCAGGGAGGTGGAAACACCATATATTTT
TRBV6-2/TRBV6-3	TRBJ2-7	NA	few	CASSQDWTSYEQYF	TGTGCCAGCAGTCAGGACTGGACCTCCTACGAGCAGTACTTC
TRBV11-3	TRBJ2-5	NA	NA	CASSQIKTQYF	TGTGCCAGCAGCCAGATAAAGACCCAGTACTTC
TRBV7-2	TRBJ1-2	NA	NA	CASSFVRFGVTGYGYTF	NA